This TCR beta chain was captured by sequencing in a study of blood T cell repertoires in COVID-19. Assay used: immunoSEQ multiplex PCR; TCRdb lists only in-frame clones, some missing. Altogether 190,000 or so clones are present, around nine tenths being singletons, with the ten largest covering roughly 6.4%. Germline V lookup: CDR1 SGDLS, CDR2 YYNGEE. This CDR3 is built from 15 residues. V trimming: 0 bases; J trimming: 7 bases; junction bases outside the gene matches: 8. Sequencing input: peripheral blood. The rearrangement links TRBV9 to TRBJ2-7, with 9 bases aligning to TRBD2. The sequence derives from a man in his sixties who had recovered from COVID-19. CDR3 DNA sequence: TGTGCCAGCAGCGTAGCGAGCGGGGGGCCACGGGAGCAGTACTTC. Translating gives CASSVASGGPREQYF.